This entry lists 13 T cell receptor beta chains sequenced from one sample in a study of blood T cell repertoires in COVID-19. Assay: immunoSEQ multiplex PCR; the TCRdb copy retains only in-frame clones and omits some. Seen here are about 230,000 clones, about nine tenths observed once, and the top ten hold around a tenth. Sequencing was performed on peripheral blood. The receptors were sampled from a man in his forties or fifties with COVID-19, enrolled during active disease.

The chain is built from TRBV6-5 and TRBJ1-1; unclear D gene. Germline CDR1 reads MNHEY; CDR2 reads SVGAGI. V shed 7 bases and J shed 1 base, with 16 bases lying between them. The CDR3 spans 15 residues. CDR3 protein: CASTPPGGQNTEAFF. CDR3 nucleotide sequence: TGTGCCAGCACCCCCCCCGGAGGGCAGAACACTGAAGCTTTCTTT.

This clone was recorded only once. V is TRBV29-1 and J is TRBJ2-1, with a weak D call TRBD1 (5 bases). This CDR3 spans 12 amino acids. V lost 6 bases and J 6 bases, leaving 12 bases between the germline ends. CDR1 is SQVTM and CDR2 is ANQGSEA in the germline V gene. For the CDR3, the DNA is TGCAGCGTAGACCAGGGAAGCAATGAGCAGTTCTTC. It encodes CSVDQGSNEQFF.

The gene calls are TRBV12-3 or TRBV12-4 and TRBJ1-4; 8 bases agree with TRBD1. The CDR3 loop spans 13 amino acids. Germline trimming cut 4 bases from V and 7 bases from J; bases unmatched to any gene: 2. The CDR3, as DNA: TGTGCCAGCAGTTCCCAGGGGGCTGAAAAACTGTTTTTT. As protein: CASSSQGAEKLFF.

V usage is TRBV30 and J usage is TRBJ2-7, with a possible D match to TRBD2 (5 bases). CDR1 and CDR2 (germline): GTSNPN, SVGIG (reference sequence). The length of the CDR3 is 13 residues. Trimming removed 0 bases from V and 0 bases from J, with 6 bases in between. The CDR3 loop reads CAWSVSASYEQYF. The CDR3 region has the DNA TGTGCCTGGAGTGTTAGCGCCTCCTACGAGCAGTACTTC.

This clone was seen more than once but under ten times. The genes are TRBV5-1 and TRBJ2-7; TRBD1 agrees at 10 bases. The CDR3 extends over 17 amino acids. V dropped 5 bases and J dropped 0; count of bases not matched to a gene: 11. Germline assignment: CDR1 SGHRS and CDR2 YFSETQ. CDR3 region: CASRSGDRGHPSYEQYF. The CDR3 bases are TGCGCCAGCAGAAGTGGCGACAGGGGGCATCCCTCCTACGAGCAGTACTTC.

This clone appeared a single time. The chain uses TRBV7-2 and TRBJ1-1; 7 nucleotides line up with TRBD1. The CDR3 is 14 residues long. Germline V gene sequence: CDR1 SGHTA, CDR2 FQGNSA. J gave up 1 base and V 4 bases, and 3 bases lay outside the gene matches. The CDR3 loop reads CASSSGQKNTEAFF. CDR3 coding DNA: TGTGCCAGCAGCTCGGGACAGAAGAACACTGAAGCTTTCTTT.

The J gene is TRBJ1-5, the V gene TRBV19; D call uncertain. Germline V gene sequence: CDR1 LNHDA, CDR2 SQIVND (reference sequence). The CDR3 is made up of 15 amino acids. Trimming pared 1 base from V and 0 bases from J, leaving 7 bases between. CDR3 sequence: CASSIAGGSNQPQHF. The CDR3 region has the DNA TGTGCCAGTAGTATAGCTGGCGGTAGCAATCAGCCCCAGCATTTT.

Only one count was recorded for this clone. The gene calls are TRBV6-1 and TRBJ1-4; no clear D. The CDR3 is 16 amino acids. Germline values: CDR1 MNHNS, CDR2 SASEGT. The ends were cut back, 2 bases at V and 0 bases at J, with 10 bases in the middle. CDR3 protein: CASSEFSTATNEKLFF. The CDR3 coding sequence is TGTGCCAGCAGTGAATTTAGTACCGCAACTAATGAAAAACTGTTTTTT.

This chain links TRBV5-1 with TRBJ2-1, with 10 bases matching TRBD2. The CDR3 loop spans 17 amino acids. V lost 5 bases, J lost 0 bases, and 8 bases stayed unmatched. Germline CDR1 and CDR2: SGHRS and YFSETQ. The CDR3 DNA reads TGCGCCAGCAGGCTTAGCGGGAGGCAAAGCTCCTACAATGAGCAGTTCTTC. Translating it yields CASRLSGRQSSYNEQFF.

The gene calls are TRBV7-2 and TRBJ2-1, with 12 bases identical to TRBD2. The V and J ends lost 1 base and 5 bases, in that order; junction bases with no gene match: 9. CDR1 and CDR2 (germline): SGHTA, FQGNSA. This CDR3 comprises 18 residues. The CDR3 DNA reads TGTGCCAGCAGCTTAGTCCCCCTAGCGGGAGGGTTACACAATGAGCAGTTCTTC. Translated: CASSLVPLAGGLHNEQFF.

The genes are TRBV4-3 and TRBJ2-7, with a tentative D call TRBD2 (6 bases). CDR3 length: 14 amino acids. Germline CDR1 LGHNA, CDR2 YSLEER. Trimming took off 8 bases at V and 0 bases at J, with 14 bases between the two ends. CDR3 sequence: CASARGSSSYEQYF. The CDR3 DNA is TGCGCCAGCGCACGGGGGTCGAGCTCCTACGAGCAGTACTTC.

This clone showed up just a few times. This chain uses TRBV4-3 with TRBJ1-1; D gene uncertain. This CDR3 is built from 15 residues. Germline V gene lookup returns CDR1 LGHNA and CDR2 YSLEER. V was shortened by 0 bases and J by 0 bases, with 8 bases between the two germline ends. CDR3 region: CASSQDPVLNTEAFF. The CDR3, as DNA: TGCGCCAGCAGCCAAGACCCTGTTTTGAACACTGAAGCTTTCTTT.

The genes are TRBV11-2 and TRBJ2-4; no clear D. V was pared by 5 bases and J by 5 bases, with 13 bases between. CDR3 size: 14 residues. Germline V gene lookup returns CDR1 SGHAT and CDR2 FQNNGV. The CDR3: CASSANAFENIQYF. The CDR3 DNA sequence: TGTGCCAGCAGCGCGAACGCGTTCGAAAACATTCAGTACTTC.